Following are 8 T cell receptor beta chains from one sample sequenced in a study of T cell responses to AZD1222 COVID-19 vaccine. This table comes from immunoSEQ multiplex PCR, and its TCRdb copy is limited to in-frame clones, with some not included. Here the sample spans about 220,000 clones, about 92% being singletons. The material was peripheral blood, obtained on day 0 of MenACWY control vaccination. These receptors all come from an adult in good health.

The rearrangement joins TRBV28 to TRBJ2-2, with 9 bases that match TRBD1. This CDR3 contains 15 residues. The germline gives CDR1 MDHEN, CDR2 SYDVKM. V dropped 7 bases and J dropped 6; count of bases not matched to a gene: 9. The CDR3 here is CASNLGDRAAGELFF. The DNA of the CDR3 is TGTGCCAGCAACCTGGGGGACAGGGCAGCCGGGGAGCTGTTTTTT.

The rearrangement uses TRBV10-3 and TRBJ1-1; D remains ambiguous. Germline V lookup: CDR1 ENHRY, CDR2 SYGVKD. The CDR3 is 11 residues long. V gave up 3 bases and J gave up 11 bases, with 10 bases separating them. CDR3 coding DNA: TGTGCCATCAGTGAAAGAGGGAGTGCTTTCTTT. This translates into CAISERGSAFF.

This clone is a singleton in its sample. The genes are TRBV9 and TRBJ2-5; D tentatively reads TRBD1 or TRBD2 (5 bases each). In germline, CDR1 is SGDLS, CDR2 YYNGEE. This CDR3 region has 14 residues. The V end lost 4 bases, the J end lost 1 base, and 11 bases lay between the germline ends. CDR3 loop: CASSLGTVQETQYF. Here the CDR3 DNA reads TGTGCCAGCAGCCTCGGGACGGTCCAAGAGACCCAGTACTTC.

Turning to this clone: At the DNA level, this CDR3 is encoded by other sequences in the same sample as well. The gene calls are TRBV2 and TRBJ2-1; 9 bases are shared with TRBD2. The CDR3 covers 14 residues. Germline CDR1 is SNHLY and CDR2 is FYNNEI. V lost 5 bases, J lost 4 bases, and 3 bases stayed unmatched. The CDR3 is CASSRLAGYNEQFF. Here the CDR3 DNA reads TGTGCCAGCAGTAGGCTAGCGGGGTACAATGAGCAGTTCTTC. Supplemented by reference TRBV2 and TRBJ2-1, the full variable domain reads EPEVTQTPSHQVTQMGQEVILRCVPISNHLYFYWYRQILGQKVEFLVSFYNNEISEKSEIFDDQFSVERPDGSNFTLKIRSTKLEDSAMYFCASSRLAGYNEQFFGPGTRLTVL.

This sequence joins TRBV30 and TRBJ1-1, with D maybe TRBD1 (5 bases). Deletions cut 0 bases from V and 3 bases from J, with 11 bases between. Germline CDR1 GTSNPN, CDR2 SVGIG (reference sequence). This CDR3 has 14 amino acids. The CDR3 sequence: CAWSVGLGDTEAFF. CDR3 bases: TGTGCCTGGAGTGTAGGTTTGGGGGACACTGAAGCTTTCTTT. Combining the CDR3 with reference TRBV30 and TRBJ1-1 gives the whole variable domain SQTIHQWPATLVQPVGSPLSLECTVEGTSNPNLYWYRQAAGRGLQLLFYSVGIGQISSEVPQNLSASRPQDRQFILSSKKLLLSDSGFYLCAWSVGLGDTEAFFGQGTRLTVV.

The rearrangement uses TRBV6-1 and TRBJ1-2; D is uncertain. This CDR3 is built from 12 residues. V gave up 7 bases and J gave up 7 bases, with 13 bases separating them. Per the germline V gene, CDR1 is MNHNS and CDR2 is SASEGT. CDR3 sequence reads: CASTPGPSGYTF. CDR3 nucleotides: TGTGCCAGCACCCCGGGTCCGAGTGGCTACACCTTC.

V and J are TRBV7-8 and TRBJ2-3, with 7 bases aligning to TRBD2. This CDR3 is built from 13 residues. The junction had 5 bases not matched to a gene; V was cut back by 5 bases and J by 6 bases. Germline V gene lookup returns CDR1 SGHVS and CDR2 FQNEAQ. CDR3 protein: CASSIGTIDTQYF. The DNA for the CDR3 is TGTGCCAGCAGCATCGGGACTATCGATACGCAGTATTTT.

The genes are TRBV7-2 and TRBJ1-6; 7 positions agree with TRBD1. The CDR3 loop spans 14 amino acids. The junction had 3 bases not matched to a gene; V was cut back by 5 bases and J by 5 bases. CDR1 and CDR2 (germline): SGHTA, FQGNSA. The CDR3 protein is CASSAGQDNSPLHF. The CDR3 nucleotides read TGTGCCAGCAGCGCCGGACAGGATAATTCACCCCTCCACTTT.